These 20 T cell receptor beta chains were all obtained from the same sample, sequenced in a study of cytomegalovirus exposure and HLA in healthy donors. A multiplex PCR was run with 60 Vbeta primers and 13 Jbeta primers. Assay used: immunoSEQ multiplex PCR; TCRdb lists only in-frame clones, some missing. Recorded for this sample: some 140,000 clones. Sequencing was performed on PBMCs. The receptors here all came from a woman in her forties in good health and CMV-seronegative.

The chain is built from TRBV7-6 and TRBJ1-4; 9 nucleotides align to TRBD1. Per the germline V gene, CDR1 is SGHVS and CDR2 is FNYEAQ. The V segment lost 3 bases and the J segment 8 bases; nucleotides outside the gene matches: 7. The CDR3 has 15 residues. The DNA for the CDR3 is TGTGCCAGCAGCTTGGGGACAGGGACCAACGAAAAACTGTTTTTT. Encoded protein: CASSLGTGTNEKLFF.

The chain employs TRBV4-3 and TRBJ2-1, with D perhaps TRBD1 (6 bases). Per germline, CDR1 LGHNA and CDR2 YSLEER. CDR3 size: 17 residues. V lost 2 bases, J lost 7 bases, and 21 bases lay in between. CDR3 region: CASSQSYRANRGNEQFF. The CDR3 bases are TGCGCCAGCAGCCAATCCTACAGGGCGAATCGCGGGAATGAGCAGTTCTTC.

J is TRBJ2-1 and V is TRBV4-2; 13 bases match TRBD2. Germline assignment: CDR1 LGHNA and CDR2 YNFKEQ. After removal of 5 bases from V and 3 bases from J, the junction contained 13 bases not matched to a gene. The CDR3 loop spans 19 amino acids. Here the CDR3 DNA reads TGTGCCAGCAGCTACGGGACTAGCGGGGTCACGAGCGTCTACAATGAGCAGTTCTTC. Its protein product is CASSYGTSGVTSVYNEQFF.

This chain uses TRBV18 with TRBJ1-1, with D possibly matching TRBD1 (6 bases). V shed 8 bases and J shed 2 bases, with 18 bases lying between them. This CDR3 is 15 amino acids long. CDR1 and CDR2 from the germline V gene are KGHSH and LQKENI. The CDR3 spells CASEQGGDLNTEAFF. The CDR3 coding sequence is TGTGCCAGCGAACAAGGGGGAGACCTTAACACTGAAGCTTTCTTT.

CDR3 bases: TGTGCCAGCAGCTTTAGCTGGGGCCCCTACGAGCAGTACGTC. Protein product: CASSFSWGPYEQYV. The rearrangement joins TRBV5-6 to TRBJ2-7; possibly TRBD1 for D (5 bases). CDR3 length: 14 amino acids. V was shortened by 2 bases and J by 2 bases, with 11 bases between the two germline ends. Germline CDR1 SGHDT, CDR2 YYEEEE.

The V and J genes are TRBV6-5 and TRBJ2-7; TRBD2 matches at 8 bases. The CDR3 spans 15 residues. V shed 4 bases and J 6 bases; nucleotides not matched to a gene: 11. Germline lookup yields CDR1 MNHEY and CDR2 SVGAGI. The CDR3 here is CASSSRGREGTEQYV. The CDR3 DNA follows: TGTGCCAGCAGTTCCCGGGGACGGGAGGGCACCGAGCAGTACGTC.

The CDR3 loop is CASSPLGQVAYEQYF. The CDR3 DNA follows: TGTGCCAGCAGCCCTCTAGGACAGGTCGCCTACGAGCAGTACTTC. This rearrangement joins TRBV28 to TRBJ2-7; TRBD1 aligns across 7 bases. The V segment lost 6 bases and the J segment 2 bases; nucleotides outside the gene matches: 10. Germline V gene data show CDR1 as MDHEN and CDR2 as SYDVKM. CDR3 length: 15 amino acids. The whole variable domain, filled in from reference TRBV28 and TRBJ2-7, reads DVKVTQSSRYLVKRTGEKVFLECVQDMDHENMFWYRQDPGLGLRLIYFSYDVKMKEKGDIPEGYSVSREKKERFSLILESASTNQTSMYLCASSPLGQVAYEQYFGPGTRLTVT.

CDR3: CASKRGYDGYQETQYF. CDR3 DNA sequence: TGTGCCAGCAAAAGGGGTTACGATGGATACCAAGAGACCCAGTACTTC. The V gene is TRBV2, the J gene TRBJ2-5; D perhaps matches TRBD1 (5 bases). There are 16 residues in the CDR3. CDR1 is SNHLY and CDR2 is FYNNEI in the germline V gene. V lost 7 bases and J 0 bases, leaving 18 bases between the germline ends.

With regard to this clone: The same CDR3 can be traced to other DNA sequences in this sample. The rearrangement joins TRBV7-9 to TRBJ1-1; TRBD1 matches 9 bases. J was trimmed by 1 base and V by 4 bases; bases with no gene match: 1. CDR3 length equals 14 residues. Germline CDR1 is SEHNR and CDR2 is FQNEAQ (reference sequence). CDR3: CASSSDRGNTEAFF. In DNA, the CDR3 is TGTGCCAGCAGCTCGGACAGGGGGAACACTGAAGCTTTCTTT.

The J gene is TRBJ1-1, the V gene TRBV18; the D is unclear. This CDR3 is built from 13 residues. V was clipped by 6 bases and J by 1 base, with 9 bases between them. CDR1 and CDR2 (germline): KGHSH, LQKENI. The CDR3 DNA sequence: TGTGCCAGCTCCGACTCGGAGAACACTGAAGCTTTCTTT. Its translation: CASSDSENTEAFF.

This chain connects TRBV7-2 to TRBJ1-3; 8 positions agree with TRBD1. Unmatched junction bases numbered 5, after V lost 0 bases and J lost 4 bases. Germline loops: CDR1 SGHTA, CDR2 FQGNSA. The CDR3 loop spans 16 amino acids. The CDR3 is CASSLAPRTGGNTIYF. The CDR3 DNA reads TGTGCCAGCAGCTTAGCGCCACGGACAGGGGGAAACACCATATATTTT.

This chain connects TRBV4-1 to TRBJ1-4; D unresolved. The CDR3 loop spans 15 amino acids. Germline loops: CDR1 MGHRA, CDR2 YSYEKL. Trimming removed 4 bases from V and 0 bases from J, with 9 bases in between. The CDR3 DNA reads TGCGCCAGCAGCCTTCCCGGGACAACTAATGAAAAACTGTTTTTT. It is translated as CASSLPGTTNEKLFF.

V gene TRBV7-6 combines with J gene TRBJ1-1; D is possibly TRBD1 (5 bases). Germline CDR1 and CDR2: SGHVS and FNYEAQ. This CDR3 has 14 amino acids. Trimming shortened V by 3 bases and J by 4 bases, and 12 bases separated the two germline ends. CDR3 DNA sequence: TGTGCCAGCAGCTTGTTGGGGCTGGGCACTGAAGCTTTCTTT. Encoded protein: CASSLLGLGTEAFF.

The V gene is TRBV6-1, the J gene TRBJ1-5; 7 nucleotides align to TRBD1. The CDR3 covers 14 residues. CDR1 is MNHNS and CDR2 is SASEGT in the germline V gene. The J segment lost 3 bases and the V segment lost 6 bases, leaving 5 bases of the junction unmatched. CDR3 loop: CASRKTGINQPQHF. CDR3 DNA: TGTGCCAGCAGGAAGACAGGGATCAATCAGCCCCAGCATTTT.

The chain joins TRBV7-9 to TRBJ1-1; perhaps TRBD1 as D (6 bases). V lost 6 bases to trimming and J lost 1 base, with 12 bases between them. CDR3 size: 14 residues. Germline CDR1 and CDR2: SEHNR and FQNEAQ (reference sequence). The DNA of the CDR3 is TGTGCCAGCAGTAGTACAGGGCAGAACACTGAAGCTTTCTTT. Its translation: CASSSTGQNTEAFF.

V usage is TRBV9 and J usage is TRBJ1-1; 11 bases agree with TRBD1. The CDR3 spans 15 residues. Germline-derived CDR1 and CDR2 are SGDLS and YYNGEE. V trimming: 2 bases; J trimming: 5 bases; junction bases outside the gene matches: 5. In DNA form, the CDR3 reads TGTGCCAGCAGCGTTGGACAGGGGGCGCTTACTGAAGCTTTCTTT. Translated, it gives CASSVGQGALTEAFF.

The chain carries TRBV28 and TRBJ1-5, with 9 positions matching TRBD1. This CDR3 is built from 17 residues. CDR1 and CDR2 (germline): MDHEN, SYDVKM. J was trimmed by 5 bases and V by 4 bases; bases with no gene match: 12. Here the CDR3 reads CASSSVWTGAPHQPQHF. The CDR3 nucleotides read TGTGCCAGCAGTTCCGTTTGGACAGGGGCGCCCCATCAGCCCCAGCATTTT.

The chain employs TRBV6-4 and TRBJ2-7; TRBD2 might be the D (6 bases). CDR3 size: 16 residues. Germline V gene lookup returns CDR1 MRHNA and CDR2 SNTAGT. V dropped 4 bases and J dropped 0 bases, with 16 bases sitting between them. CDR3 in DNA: TGTGCCAGCAGTGTCCCCGGGGGAAGGGGCTCCTACGAGCAGTACGTC. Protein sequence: CASSVPGGRGSYEQYV.

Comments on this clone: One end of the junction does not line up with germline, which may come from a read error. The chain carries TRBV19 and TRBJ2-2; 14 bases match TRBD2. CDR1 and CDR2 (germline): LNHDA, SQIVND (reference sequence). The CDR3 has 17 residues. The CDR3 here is CASSRLAGGPKTGELFF. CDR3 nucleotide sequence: TGTGCCAGTAGTCGACTAGCGGGGGGGCCGAAGACCGGGGAGCTGTTTTTT.

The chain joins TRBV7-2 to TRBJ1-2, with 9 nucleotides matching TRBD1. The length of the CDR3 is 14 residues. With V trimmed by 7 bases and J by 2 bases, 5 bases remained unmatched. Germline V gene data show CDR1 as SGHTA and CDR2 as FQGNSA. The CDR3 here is CASTSQGANYGYTF. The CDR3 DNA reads TGTGCCAGCACTTCACAGGGGGCCAACTATGGCTACACCTTC.